The sample holds many counts of the clone carrying this T cell receptor (beta chain). Each CDR3 protein is one row after TCRdb ran MiXCR on the 5' RACE reads. The repertoire holds tens of thousands of distinct CDR3 sequences, with under 13% as singletons. V was pared by 0 bases and J by 5 bases, with 14 bases between. Germline V CDR1 and CDR2: MNHEY, SVGAGI. The CDR3 runs 17 residues. This specimen comes from a study of neurological immune-mediated disorders. The genes are TRBV6-5 and TRBJ1-6; maybe TRBD1 (6 bases). Sample: PBMCs. This sequence was found in a woman aged 40 to 50 with HTLV-1-associated myelopathy (HAM/TSP). This chain's CDR3 is CASSYSGEDSHNSPLHF. Written as DNA, the CDR3 is TGTGCCAGCAGTTACTCCGGCGAGGACAGTCATAATTCACCCCTCCACTTT.